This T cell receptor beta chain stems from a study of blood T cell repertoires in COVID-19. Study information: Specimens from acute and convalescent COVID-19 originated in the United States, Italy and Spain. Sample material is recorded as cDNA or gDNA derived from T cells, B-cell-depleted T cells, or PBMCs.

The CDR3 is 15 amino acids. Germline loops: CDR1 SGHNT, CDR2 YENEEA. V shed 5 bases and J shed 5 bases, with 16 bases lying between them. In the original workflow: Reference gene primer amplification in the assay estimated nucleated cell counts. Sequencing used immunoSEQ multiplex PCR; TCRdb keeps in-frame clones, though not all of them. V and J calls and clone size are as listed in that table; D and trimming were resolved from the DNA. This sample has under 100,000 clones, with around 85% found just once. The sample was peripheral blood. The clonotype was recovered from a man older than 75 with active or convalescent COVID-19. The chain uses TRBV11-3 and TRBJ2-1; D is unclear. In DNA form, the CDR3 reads TGTGCCAGCAGCCCCCCCGGAGCTCGCGACAATGAGCAGTTCTTC. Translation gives CASSPPGARDNEQFF.